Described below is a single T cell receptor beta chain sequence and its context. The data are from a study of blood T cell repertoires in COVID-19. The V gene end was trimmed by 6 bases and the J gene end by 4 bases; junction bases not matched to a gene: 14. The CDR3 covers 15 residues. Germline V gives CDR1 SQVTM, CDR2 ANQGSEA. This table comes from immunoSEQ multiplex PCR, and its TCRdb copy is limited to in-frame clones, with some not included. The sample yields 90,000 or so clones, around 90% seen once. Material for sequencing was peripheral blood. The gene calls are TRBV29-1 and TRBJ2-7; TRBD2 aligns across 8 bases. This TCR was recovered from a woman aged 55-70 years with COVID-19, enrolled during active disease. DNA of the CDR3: TGCAGCGTCGTCCCGGGGGGCAGCGGGGGTTACGAGCAGTACTTC. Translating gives CSVVPGGSGGYEQYF.